These 19 T cell receptor beta chains originate from one sample sequenced in a study of blood T cells in healthy people across ages. A second about 7 to 11 cycle PCR used barcoded and J-beta primers. One entry per CDR3 protein results from TCRdb running MiXCR on the 5' RACE reads. The table shows 760,000 or so distinct CDR3 sequences, with roughly 25% occurring only once. These data were likewise used in another study, on T cells of mothers and their children.

The specimen was blood. Receptor source: a boy aged 5-17 years in good health.

In this sample, this clonotype turned up a few times. At one of its ends the junction is not consistent with the germline gene, which may arise from a read error. This chain connects TRBV6-2 or TRBV6-3 to TRBJ2-7; D gene uncertain. The CDR3 runs 12 residues. Germline V gene lookup returns CDR1 MNHEY and CDR2 SVGEGT. This CDR3 is CASSYTVYGQYF. CDR3 nucleotide sequence: TGTGCCAGCAGTTACACCGTCTACGGGCAGTACTTC.

This clonotype was seen more than once but under ten times. The gene calls are TRBV5-1 and TRBJ2-4; perhaps TRBD1 as D (6 bases). The V end lost 0 bases, the J end lost 4 bases, and 11 bases lay between the germline ends. This CDR3 spans 15 amino acids. Germline V gene data show CDR1 as SGHRS and CDR2 as YFSETQ. The CDR3 loop is CASSLAPTGKNIQYF. The CDR3 DNA reads TGCGCCAGCAGCTTGGCCCCAACAGGGAAAAACATTCAGTACTTC.

There are a few counts of this clonotype. This chain links TRBV7-2 with TRBJ2-7; 9 nucleotides match TRBD2. With 2 bases clipped from V and 3 bases from J, the junction kept 5 bases outside the gene matches. Germline CDR1 SGHTA, CDR2 FQGNSA. CDR3 length: 15 residues. The CDR3 is CASSLWRGRVYEQYF. CDR3 DNA: TGTGCCAGCAGCTTATGGCGCGGGAGGGTCTACGAGCAGTACTTC.

The chain joins TRBV6-2 or TRBV6-3 to TRBJ2-3; D is uncertain. Trimming shortened V by 2 bases and J by 5 bases, and 11 bases separated the two germline ends. The germline V gene has CDR1 MNHEY and CDR2 SVGEGT. This CDR3 has 14 residues. CDR3 amino acids: CASSYSDSLDTQYF. The DNA of the CDR3 is TGTGCCAGCAGTTACAGCGACTCCCTAGATACGCAGTATTTT.

This clonotype showed up just a few times. The rearrangement links TRBV2 to TRBJ1-4; D is ambiguous. Trimming took off 6 bases at V and 0 bases at J, with 8 bases between the two ends. Looked up from germline, CDR1 is SNHLY and CDR2 is FYNNEI. The CDR3 has 14 amino acids. This chain's CDR3 is CASSILSTNEKLFF. The CDR3 nucleotides read TGTGCCAGCAGCATACTCTCAACTAATGAAAAACTGTTTTTT.

This clonotype has just a few counts. This chain uses TRBV11-1 with TRBJ2-1, with 8 bases lining up with TRBD1. This CDR3 has 14 amino acids. The germline CDR1 and CDR2 sequences are SGHAT and FQDESV (reference sequence). The V and J ends lost 6 bases and 3 bases, in that order; junction bases with no gene match: 4. CDR3 in amino acids: CASSDRGGYNEQFF. CDR3 DNA sequence: TGTGCCAGCAGTGACAGGGGTGGCTACAATGAGCAGTTCTTC.

This clonotype was counted between two and nine times. The CDR3 spells CSVAGFNENIQYF. CDR3 DNA sequence: TGCAGCGTTGCAGGCTTCAACGAAAACATTCAGTACTTC. The chain combines TRBV29-1 with TRBJ2-4; no reliable D call. Germline V CDR1 and CDR2: SQVTM, ANQGSEA. The CDR3 is 13 residues long. V gave up 4 bases and J gave up 5 bases, with 12 bases separating them.

In this sample, this clonotype turned up a few times. V and J are TRBV7-2 and TRBJ2-2, with D unclear. V gave up 8 bases and J gave up 2 bases, with 9 bases separating them. Germline CDR1 reads SGHTA; CDR2 reads FQGNSA. This CDR3 contains 13 residues. The CDR3 here is CASARLNTGELFF. In DNA, the CDR3 is TGTGCCAGCGCGCGACTCAACACCGGGGAGCTGTTTTTT.

The chain employs TRBV11-3 and TRBJ2-5, with 8 bases that match TRBD2. Unmatched junction bases numbered 5, after V lost 4 bases and J lost 1 base. The CDR3 has 15 amino acids. From germline, CDR1 is SGHNT and CDR2 YENEEA. The chain's CDR3 is CASSSGAGVQETQYF. CDR3 coding DNA: TGTGCCAGCAGCTCTGGAGCGGGGGTCCAAGAGACCCAGTACTTC.

The sample holds one count of this clonotype. CDR3 region: CASSTYTDRNIQETQYF. The CDR3 coding sequence is TGTGCCAGCAGCACATATACGGACAGAAATATCCAAGAGACCCAGTACTTC. The chain links TRBV7-9 to TRBJ2-5; a possible D gene is TRBD1 (6 bases). In germline, CDR1 is SEHNR, CDR2 FQNEAQ (reference sequence). The CDR3 spans 17 residues. Trimming stripped 5 bases from V and 1 base from J, with 20 bases between.

This clonotype was seen more than once but under ten times. The J gene is TRBJ1-5, the V gene TRBV12-3 or TRBV12-4; weak D call: TRBD1 (6 bases). The CDR3 runs to 15 residues. The ends were cut back, 5 bases at V and 4 bases at J, with 15 bases in the middle. The CDR3 coding sequence is TGTGCCAGCAGTCTCGCGACAGGTCGGAATCAGCCCCAGCATTTT. Amino acid sequence: CASSLATGRNQPQHF.

Here the CDR3 reads CASSSTGQGVQETQYF. The CDR3 DNA sequence: TGCGCCAGCAGCTCGACAGGACAGGGGGTACAAGAGACCCAGTACTTC. The V and J genes are TRBV5-1 and TRBJ2-5; 10 bases match TRBD1. CDR3 size: 16 residues. V shed 3 bases and J 2 bases; nucleotides not matched to a gene: 7. Germline CDR1 reads SGHRS; CDR2 reads YFSETQ.

The chain carries TRBV5-4 and TRBJ2-4, with TRBD2 matching 13 bases. This CDR3 has 16 amino acids. Germline loops: CDR1 SGHNT, CDR2 YYREEE (reference sequence). Trimming at V came to 3 bases and at J to 7 bases, leaving 7 bases not matched to a gene. CDR3 DNA: TGTGCCAGCAGCTCAGGACTAGCGGGAGTAGGCAACATTCAGTACTTC. Translated, it gives CASSSGLAGVGNIQYF.

V usage is TRBV3-1 and J usage is TRBJ2-5; tentative D call: TRBD2 (5 bases). CDR1 is LGHDT and CDR2 is YNNKEL in the germline V gene (reference sequence). Between the trimmed V and J ends, which lost 2 bases and 5 bases, there was a span of 9 bases. CDR3 size: 13 residues. CDR3 nucleotide sequence: TGTGCCAGCAGCCAAAGAGGGTTGGAGACCCAGTACTTC. It codes for CASSQRGLETQYF.

A single count supports this clonotype. V gene TRBV4-1 combines with J gene TRBJ2-7; 7 bases fit TRBD1. This CDR3 region has 16 residues. The ends lost 0 bases at V and 2 bases at J; junction bases unmatched: 7. Germline V gives CDR1 MGHRA, CDR2 YSYEKL. The CDR3 spells CASSQESGQATYEQYF. CDR3 in DNA: TGCGCCAGCAGCCAAGAGTCTGGACAGGCGACCTACGAGCAGTACTTC.

This clonotype was seen more than once but under ten times. The V gene is TRBV4-3, the J gene TRBJ1-1; 8 bases are shared with TRBD1. J lost 2 bases, V lost 4 bases, and 6 bases had no gene match. CDR1 is LGHNA, CDR2 YSLEER, per germline. The CDR3 spans 15 residues. The CDR3 region is CASSLDRGPNTEAFF. The CDR3 DNA is TGCGCCAGCAGCCTAGACAGGGGCCCTAACACTGAAGCTTTCTTT.

This chain uses TRBV2 with TRBJ2-7; a possible D gene is TRBD1 (6 bases). Deletions cut 6 bases from V and 5 bases from J, with 14 bases between. The CDR3 is 13 amino acids. Germline lookup yields CDR1 SNHLY and CDR2 FYNNEI. CDR3: CASSRDMTHEQYF. The CDR3 DNA reads TGTGCCAGCAGCCGGGACATGACCCACGAGCAGTACTTC.

Ten or more counts support this clonotype. This chain joins TRBV12-3 or TRBV12-4 and TRBJ2-7, with D possibly called TRBD1 or TRBD2 (5 bases each). Trimming removed 3 bases from V and 7 bases from J, with 16 bases in between. The CDR3 extends over 14 amino acids. CDR3 sequence: CASSFRDPLGEQYF. The CDR3 DNA reads as TGTGCCAGCAGTTTTAGGGACCCACTGGGGGAGCAGTACTTC.

Only a few counts were recorded for this clonotype. The chain uses TRBV12-5 and TRBJ2-3; 10 positions match TRBD2. CDR1 and CDR2 (germline): LGHNT, FRNRAP. This CDR3 is 16 amino acids long. V gave up 2 bases and J gave up 2 bases; unmatched junction bases: 4. The CDR3 protein is CASGLSSGGDTDTQYF. The CDR3 bases are TGTGCTAGTGGTTTGTCTAGCGGGGGAGACACAGATACGCAGTATTTT.